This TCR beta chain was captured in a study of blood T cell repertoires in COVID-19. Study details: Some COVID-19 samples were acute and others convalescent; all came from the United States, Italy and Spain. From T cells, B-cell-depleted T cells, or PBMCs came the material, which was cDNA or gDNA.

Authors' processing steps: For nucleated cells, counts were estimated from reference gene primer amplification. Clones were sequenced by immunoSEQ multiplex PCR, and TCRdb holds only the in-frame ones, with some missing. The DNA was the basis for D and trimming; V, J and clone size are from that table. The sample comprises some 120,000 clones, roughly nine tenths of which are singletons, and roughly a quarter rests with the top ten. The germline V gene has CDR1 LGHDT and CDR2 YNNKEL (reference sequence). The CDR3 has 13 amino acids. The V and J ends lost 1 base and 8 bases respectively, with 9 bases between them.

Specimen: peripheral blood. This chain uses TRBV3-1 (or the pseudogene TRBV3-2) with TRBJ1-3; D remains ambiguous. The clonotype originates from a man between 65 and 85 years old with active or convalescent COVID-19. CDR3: CASSQVIRDTIYF. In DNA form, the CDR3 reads TGTGCCAGCAGCCAAGTTATTCGGGACACCATATATTTT.